Included here is one T cell receptor beta chain sequence, with context. Antigen: not known. Assay: immunoSEQ multiplex PCR; the TCRdb copy retains only in-frame clones and omits some. Of 4,000 to 5,000 clones in the sample, 86% were seen once. V gave up 5 bases and J gave up 4 bases, with 6 bases separating them. Germline V gene data show CDR1 as SGHDN and CDR2 as FVKESK. The CDR3 contains 11 residues. The record originates from a study of brain metastases from non-small cell lung cancer. Study results and caveats: Expanded T-cell clones appeared in approximately 64% of brain metastases over primaries. Metastases had sparse T cells but largely shared repertoires with primaries.

The TCR sequence derives from a donor at least 40 years old with non-small cell lung cancer. Source material: primary lung tumor tissue. The J gene is TRBJ2-7, the V gene TRBV14; no clear D. This chain's CDR3 is CASSETYEQYF. In nucleotides, the CDR3 is TGTGCCAGCAGCGAAACATACGAGCAGTACTTC. The full variable domain, rest sourced from reference TRBV14 and TRBJ2-7, is EAGVTQFPSHSVIEKGQTVTLRCDPISGHDNLYWYRRVMGKEIKFLLHFVKESKQDESGMPNNRFLAERTGGTYSTLKVQPAELEDSGVYFCASSETYEQYFGPGTRLTVT.